One sample yielded the 21 T cell receptor beta chains listed below, sequenced in a study of vaccination and CD4 T cells after COVID-19. Treatment reported: 10-day PBMC culture with coronavirus spike peptide pools or control peptides (ViraFEST assay). According to the study, CD4+ T cells from the unexposed donor were gathered ahead of the COVID-19 pandemic (2011-2018). Which antigens these TCRs recognize remains unknown. The study sequenced cultured CD4+ T cell DNA using the Oncomine TCR Beta short-read assay. One entry per CDR3 protein, called by TCRdb with MiXCR from the PCR reads. The table includes 8,000 or so distinct CDR3 sequences, approximately 40% detected once. What was sequenced was CD4+ T cells from blood, cultured in vitro. Every receptor here comes from a human donor in good health.

The chain carries TRBV29-1 and TRBJ1-2, with D possibly TRBD1 on 6 matching bases. The CDR3 has 13 amino acids. Germline lookup yields CDR1 SQVTM and CDR2 ANQGSEA. Trimming took off 3 bases at V and 8 bases at J, with 16 bases between the two ends. The CDR3 sequence is CSVEPLTGKGYTF. CDR3 sequence (DNA): TGCAGCGTTGAGCCCCTTACAGGGAAGGGCTACACCTTC.

The V and J genes are TRBV11-1 and TRBJ2-2; D is unresolved. Trimming pared 5 bases from V and 7 bases from J, leaving 11 bases between. CDR1 is SGHAT and CDR2 is FQDESV in the germline V gene (reference sequence). The CDR3 covers 13 residues. CDR3 coding DNA: TGTGCCAGCAGCGCGCACCTGGTCGGGGAGCTGTTTTTT. It codes for CASSAHLVGELFF.

This chain joins TRBV15 and TRBJ1-1; no clear D. This CDR3 is 13 amino acids long. The V end was cut by 1 base, the J end by 1 base, with 4 bases between. In germline, CDR1 is LNHNV, CDR2 YYDKDF (reference sequence). This CDR3 is CATSRGANTEAFF. CDR3 DNA sequence: TGTGCCACCAGCAGAGGGGCGAACACTGAAGCTTTCTTT.

This clonotype was seen only a few times. The chain has TRBV28 and TRBJ1-2; TRBD1 is a possible D gene (5 bases). The CDR3 is made up of 18 amino acids. Germline values: CDR1 MDHEN, CDR2 SYDVKM. Trimming shortened V by 5 bases and J by 3 bases, and 25 bases separated the two germline ends. The CDR3 here is CASSPVVNNPGKDYGYTF. The CDR3 DNA reads TGTGCCAGCAGTCCTGTTGTCAACAACCCAGGGAAGGACTATGGCTACACCTTC.

This clonotype was seen a handful of times. The V and J genes are TRBV12-3 or TRBV12-4 and TRBJ2-6; D possibly matches TRBD1 or TRBD2 (7 bases each). Trimming stripped 3 bases from V and 2 bases from J, with 11 bases between. The CDR3 covers 16 residues. CDR3 region: CASSLGGGAGANVLTF. CDR3 DNA: TGTGCCAGCAGTTTGGGAGGGGGCGCTGGGGCCAACGTCCTGACTTTC.

This clonotype has only a few counts. The chain is built from TRBV5-1 and TRBJ1-1, with 8 positions matching TRBD1. Germline CDR1 and CDR2: SGHRS and YFSETQ. The length of the CDR3 is 16 residues. The V and J ends lost 0 bases and 6 bases, in that order; junction bases with no gene match: 10. The CDR3 nucleotides read TGCGCCAGCAGCTTGGGTGACAGGGGTCCGGCGGCTGAAGCTTTCTTT. It codes for CASSLGDRGPAAEAFF.

Only a few counts were recorded for this clonotype. The chain recombines TRBV6-1 with TRBJ1-5, with D perhaps matching TRBD1 (6 bases). Trimming stripped 7 bases from V and 5 bases from J, with 24 bases between. The germline gives CDR1 MNHNS, CDR2 SASEGT. The CDR3 has 17 amino acids. The CDR3 DNA sequence: TGTGCCAGCATCTCCGAAGGCCGGTGGGGGCTATATCAGCCCCAGCATTTT. It specifies CASISEGRWGLYQPQHF.

There are a few counts of this clonotype. As DNA, the CDR3 is TGTGCCAGCAGTTTAGCGACAGGGCCGGTTGATCAGCCCCAGCATTTT. This translates into CASSLATGPVDQPQHF. This chain connects TRBV12-3 or TRBV12-4 to TRBJ1-5, with 7 nucleotides matching TRBD1. V trimming: 0 bases; J trimming: 5 bases; junction bases outside the gene matches: 7. This CDR3 contains 16 residues.

In its sample, this clonotype was seen once. The chain recombines TRBV12-3 or TRBV12-4 with TRBJ1-3; D perhaps matches TRBD1 (5 bases). The CDR3 extends over 18 amino acids. The V and J ends lost 5 bases and 4 bases respectively, with 24 bases between them. In nucleotides, the CDR3 is TGTGCCAGCAGTACATTCTCCCTTGGGGGAGGAAGGGGAAACACCATATATTTT. Translating it yields CASSTFSLGGGRGNTIYF.

The chain carries TRBV7-9 and TRBJ1-1, with 7 nucleotides matching TRBD1. With 1 base clipped from V and 4 bases from J, the junction kept 6 bases outside the gene matches. The CDR3 runs to 15 residues. The germline V gene has CDR1 SEHNR and CDR2 FQNEAQ (reference sequence). The CDR3: CASSLGDSGVTEAFF. CDR3 bases: TGTGCCAGCAGCTTAGGGGACAGCGGGGTCACTGAAGCTTTCTTT.

This clonotype occurred a few times. J is TRBJ1-1 and V is TRBV7-9; no clear D. The V and J ends lost 10 bases and 1 base respectively, with 22 bases between them. This CDR3 contains 16 residues. Per germline, CDR1 SEHNR and CDR2 FQNEAQ (reference sequence). CDR3 amino acids: CATLPKRRVGNTEAFF. CDR3 sequence (DNA): TGTGCCACTTTACCCAAACGGAGGGTGGGGAACACTGAAGCTTTCTTT.

This clonotype was detected only a few times. V usage is TRBV5-8 and J usage is TRBJ2-7; 16 bases agree with TRBD2. The CDR3 contains 17 residues. Germline-derived CDR1 and CDR2 are SGHTS and YDEGEE. Unmatched junction bases numbered 8, after V lost 4 bases and J lost 4 bases. The CDR3 DNA is TGTGCCAGCAGCCCTGGGACTAGCGGGAGGGCACGGTACGAGCAGTACTTC. As protein: CASSPGTSGRARYEQYF.

The V call is TRBV6-4, the J call TRBJ2-3; 7 nucleotides match TRBD1. The germline gives CDR1 MRHNA, CDR2 SNTAGT. This CDR3 has 16 amino acids. With V trimmed by 4 bases and J by 1 base, 8 bases remained unmatched. CDR3 region: CASSVTHRGGTDTQYF. The CDR3 nucleotides are TGTGCCAGCAGTGTCACACACAGGGGTGGCACAGATACGCAGTATTTT.

The rearrangement uses TRBV19 and TRBJ2-7, with 9 bases aligning to TRBD2. The CDR3 sequence is 15 residues long. Germline CDR1 LNHDA, CDR2 SQIVND (reference sequence). The junction had 7 bases not matched to a gene; V was cut back by 5 bases and J by 2 bases. The CDR3 DNA is TGTGCCAGTAGTCCCGCGGGGGGGCTAACCTACGAGCAGTACTTC. Its protein product is CASSPAGGLTYEQYF.

This clonotype was seen more than once but under ten times. This chain links TRBV7-6 with TRBJ1-2, with a weak D call TRBD1 (5 bases). The CDR3 contains 14 residues. V was pared by 5 bases and J by 2 bases, with 12 bases between. From germline, CDR1 is SGHVS and CDR2 FNYEAQ. CDR3 loop: CASSRDPKNYGYTF. The CDR3, as DNA: TGTGCCAGCAGCCGGGACCCAAAAAACTATGGCTACACCTTC.

This chain joins TRBV5-1 and TRBJ2-2; D is unclear. The CDR3 is made up of 13 amino acids. Germline V lookup: CDR1 SGHRS, CDR2 YFSETQ. The V end lost 3 bases, the J end lost 4 bases, and 7 bases lay between the germline ends. In DNA form, the CDR3 reads TGCGCCAGCAGCTGGGTCAGCACCGGGGAGCTGTTTTTT. Its protein is CASSWVSTGELFF.

This chain connects TRBV27 to TRBJ2-7; 9 nucleotides agree with TRBD1. CDR3 length equals 14 residues. Germline trimming cut 3 bases from V and 7 bases from J; bases unmatched to any gene: 7. Germline CDR1 reads MNHEY; CDR2 reads SMNVEV (reference sequence). In nucleotides, the CDR3 is TGTGCCAGCAGTTTTGGGACAGGGCTTGGAGAGCAGTACTTC. This gives the protein CASSFGTGLGEQYF.

This sequence joins TRBV9 and TRBJ1-2; no firm D call. Germline-derived CDR1 and CDR2 are SGDLS and YYNGEE. The CDR3 is 15 amino acids. Trimming left V 0 bases short and J 0 bases short, with 9 bases between. For the CDR3, the DNA is TGTGCCAGCAGCGTAGATGCCGGATCTAACTATGGCTACACCTTC. Encoded protein: CASSVDAGSNYGYTF.

This rearrangement joins TRBV6-5 to TRBJ1-2, with D possibly TRBD1 on 5 matching bases. This CDR3 spans 16 amino acids. The V gene lost 0 bases and the J gene lost 6 bases, with 17 bases spanning the gap. Germline V gene data show CDR1 as MNHEY and CDR2 as SVGAGI. CDR3 bases: TGTGCCAGCAGTTACTCGGCCAAAGTGGGGGGGGATGGCTACACCTTC. The encoded protein is CASSYSAKVGGDGYTF.

This clonotype occurred a few times. The V call is TRBV6-1, the J call TRBJ1-1; D is undetermined. Trimming took 6 bases from V and 0 from J, leaving 2 bases between them. CDR3 length: 11 amino acids. Germline CDR1 reads MNHNS; CDR2 reads SASEGT. The CDR3 sequence: CASRMNTEAFF. The CDR3 bases are TGTGCCAGCAGGATGAACACTGAAGCTTTCTTT.

This clonotype was observed once. This rearrangement joins TRBV19 to TRBJ2-5; the D is unclear. Germline V gene lookup returns CDR1 LNHDA and CDR2 SQIVND (reference sequence). V was trimmed by 2 bases and J by 7 bases, leaving 8 bases between them. The CDR3 sequence is 12 residues long. The CDR3 protein is CASSISKTTQYF. The CDR3 DNA is TGTGCCAGTAGTATATCGAAGACGACCCAGTACTTC.